Below are 27 T cell receptor beta chains sequenced from a single sample in a study of regulatory T cells in long-lasting Graves disease. Construction of TCR beta libraries relied on iRepertoire HTBI primers and on Arm-PCR targeting CDR3 regions. Each CDR3 protein gets one entry after TCRdb re-called the multiplex PCR reads with MiXCR. This table has 350,000 to 500,000 distinct CDR3 sequences, 21% appearing once. Regarding time point: persistent/refractory GD, antithyroid drugs over 5 years with positive TRAb. The TCR library used RNA extracted from PBMCs. Sequences were derived from peripheral blood mononuclear cells (PBMCs), sampled when the disease was refractory, from a patient treated with antithyroid drugs. Source of these receptors: a female donor with Graves disease.

This clonotype appeared a few times. CDR3 sequence (DNA): TGTGCCAGCAGCAAAGGACAGGGGTCCTACAATGAGCAGTTCTTC. This encodes CASSKGQGSYNEQFF. The V and J genes are TRBV13 and TRBJ2-1; 9 nucleotides line up with TRBD1. Germline loops: CDR1 PRHDT, CDR2 FYEKMQ (reference sequence). With 5 bases clipped from V and 1 base from J, the junction kept 3 bases outside the gene matches. The CDR3 is made up of 15 amino acids.

Notes on this clonotype: This could be a read error, since a much larger clone is one nucleotide away. The chain employs TRBV7-9 and TRBJ2-5, with D perhaps matching TRBD1 (6 bases). With 5 bases removed from V and 5 bases from J, the gap between germline ends came to 12 bases. The CDR3 runs to 13 residues. Germline V gene data show CDR1 as SEHNR and CDR2 as FQNEAQ (reference sequence). In DNA form, the CDR3 reads TGTGCCAGCAGCCGGAACAGGGTCGAGACCCAGTACTTC. Translated, it gives CASSRNRVETQYF.

There are many counts of this clonotype. This rearrangement joins TRBV20-1 to TRBJ2-5, with a tentative D call TRBD2 (5 bases). Trimming shortened V by 1 base and J by 1 base, and 10 bases separated the two germline ends. CDR3 length: 14 amino acids. Germline-derived CDR1 and CDR2 are DFQATT and SNEGSKA (reference sequence). The CDR3 protein is CSARVSGLQETQYF. The CDR3 DNA reads as TGCAGTGCTAGAGTATCTGGACTCCAAGAGACCCAGTACTTC.

This clonotype was found a few times. The chain joins TRBV10-3 to TRBJ2-5; 7 nucleotides agree with TRBD2. The CDR3 length is 14 residues. Germline CDR1 reads ENHRY; CDR2 reads SYGVKD. The J segment lost 3 bases and the V segment lost 0 bases, leaving 1 base of the junction unmatched. This CDR3 reads CAISESRGEETQYF. CDR3 nucleotides: TGTGCCATCAGTGAGTCCCGGGGGGAAGAGACCCAGTACTTC.

This chain joins TRBV5-1 and TRBJ2-4; a possible D gene is TRBD1 (6 bases). Trimming left V 3 bases short and J 8 bases short, with 21 bases between. CDR3 length: 16 amino acids. CDR1 is SGHRS, CDR2 YFSETQ, per germline. CDR3 residues: CASSSGTRENRDIQYF. CDR3 bases: TGCGCCAGCAGCTCGGGGACACGTGAGAATAGGGACATTCAGTACTTC.

Here the CDR3 DNA reads TGTGCCAGCAGCCTCGATGCGGGAAGCAATGAGCAGTTCTTC. Protein sequence: CASSLDAGSNEQFF. The V call is TRBV11-2, the J call TRBJ2-1; D may be TRBD2 (6 bases). Germline V gene data show CDR1 as SGHAT and CDR2 as FQNNGV. This CDR3 contains 14 residues. V was clipped by 5 bases and J by 6 bases, with 14 bases between them.

The genes are TRBV20-1 and TRBJ2-5, with 9 nucleotides matching TRBD2. V lost 6 bases, J lost 0 bases, and 8 bases stayed unmatched. In germline, CDR1 is DFQATT, CDR2 SNEGSKA (reference sequence). The CDR3 covers 15 residues. The CDR3 DNA reads TGCAGTGCCTTGAGTAGGACTAGCGACCAAGAGACCCAGTACTTC. Amino acid sequence: CSALSRTSDQETQYF.

This clonotype showed up many times. The gene calls are TRBV28 and TRBJ1-5; no definite D call. The V end was cut by 6 bases, the J end by 0 bases, with 18 bases between. The CDR3 is made up of 17 amino acids. Germline lookup yields CDR1 MDHEN and CDR2 SYDVKM. The CDR3 DNA sequence: TGTGCCAGCAGATTACCCCCCGGGGTCTTTAGCAATCAGCCCCAGCATTTT. The encoded protein is CASRLPPGVFSNQPQHF.

The chain couples TRBV19 to TRBJ2-5, with D unresolved. The J call may be mistaken, given a closer DNA end match to TRBJ2-7. This CDR3 has 14 amino acids. The V gene's germline CDR1 is LNHDA and CDR2 SQIVND (reference sequence). CDR3 sequence (DNA): TGTGCCAGTAGTATTTCGGGTTTGGGATACGAGCAGTACTTC. Translating it yields CASSISGLGYEQYF.

This clonotype was observed many times. The V gene is TRBV28, the J gene TRBJ1-6, with D perhaps TRBD1 (5 bases). Trimming cost V 6 bases and J 10 bases, with 16 bases left between them. In germline, CDR1 is MDHEN, CDR2 SYDVKM. The CDR3 totals 14 residues. CDR3 loop: CASSPPARGSPLHF. Here the CDR3 DNA reads TGTGCCAGCAGCCCTCCGGCCCGGGGCTCACCCCTCCACTTT. Supplemented by reference TRBV28 and TRBJ1-6, the full variable domain reads DVKVTQSSRYLVKRTGEKVFLECVQDMDHENMFWYRQDPGLGLRLIYFSYDVKMKEKGDIPEGYSVSREKKERFSLILESASTNQTSMYLCASSPPARGSPLHFGNGTRLTVT.

The rearrangement uses TRBV5-1 and TRBJ2-3, with 9 bases lining up with TRBD1. The germline gives CDR1 SGHRS, CDR2 YFSETQ. There are 14 residues in the CDR3. V lost 3 bases and J lost 4; bases outside the gene matches: 3. CDR3 DNA sequence: TGCGCCAGCAGCTCGGGACAGGGCTCAGATACGCAGTATTTT. As protein: CASSSGQGSDTQYF.

The chain is built from TRBV27 and TRBJ2-2, with D possibly TRBD2 on 6 matching bases. Germline CDR1 and CDR2: MNHEY and SMNVEV (reference sequence). Trimming left V 3 bases short and J 5 bases short, with 13 bases between. The CDR3 sequence is 15 residues long. The CDR3 loop is CASSFSGVKTGELFF. Written as DNA, the CDR3 is TGTGCCAGCAGTTTCTCGGGAGTTAAAACCGGGGAGCTGTTTTTT.

This clonotype was observed at least ten times. The gene calls are TRBV20-1 and TRBJ2-5; D is tentatively TRBD1 or TRBD2 (5 bases each). V was clipped by 0 bases and J by 0 bases, with 23 bases between them. The CDR3 spans 19 residues. The germline gives CDR1 DFQATT, CDR2 SNEGSKA (reference sequence). The CDR3 bases are TGCAGTGCTAGAGATATCCCAAAGGCGCTAGGGGACGACCAAGAGACCCAGTACTTC. It specifies CSARDIPKALGDDQETQYF.

This clonotype was observed a few times. The rearrangement joins TRBV18 to TRBJ1-4; D unresolved. The germline V and J ends were trimmed by 3 bases and 4 bases, with 6 bases remaining between them. The CDR3 is made up of 13 amino acids. The germline V gene encodes CDR1 KGHSH and CDR2 LQKENI. The CDR3: CASSPGFNEKLFF. As DNA, the CDR3 is TGTGCCAGCTCACCGGGATTTAATGAAAAACTGTTTTTT. Complete variable domain (other parts from reference TRBV18 and TRBJ1-4): NAGVMQNPRHLVRRRGQEARLRCSPMKGHSHVYWYRQLPEEGLKFMVYLQKENIIDESGMPKERFSAEFPKEGPSILRIQQVVRGDSAAYFCASSPGFNEKLFFGSGTQLSVL.

This clonotype turned up a few times. The genes are TRBV20-1 and TRBJ2-7, with a tentative D call TRBD1 (5 bases). This CDR3 has 11 amino acids. The germline gives CDR1 DFQATT, CDR2 SNEGSKA (reference sequence). Trimming removed 7 bases from V and 5 bases from J, with 12 bases in between. In DNA form, the CDR3 reads TGCAGTGTAGGTAGGGGCCACGAGCAGTACTTC. Translation: CSVGRGHEQYF.

This clonotype was counted many times. The chain carries TRBV6-4 and TRBJ1-1, with D possibly matching TRBD1 (6 bases). V was shortened by 2 bases and J by 10 bases, with 14 bases between the two germline ends. The CDR3 sequence is 13 residues long. CDR1 MRHNA and CDR2 SNTAGT come from the germline V gene. This CDR3 reads CASSDKQGTRAFF. CDR3 in DNA: TGTGCCAGCAGTGACAAGCAGGGGACAAGAGCTTTCTTT.

This clonotype was detected a few times. At one of its ends the junction is not consistent with the germline gene, which may arise from a read error. J is TRBJ2-1 and V is TRBV11-2; weak D call: TRBD2 (6 bases). Germline V gene data show CDR1 as SGHAT and CDR2 as FQNNGV. CDR3 length: 15 amino acids. CDR3 residues: CAGSLNGLPSNEQFF. The CDR3 DNA reads as TGTGCCGGCAGCTTAAATGGACTACCCTCCAATGAGCAGTTCTTC.

This clonotype was detected only a few times. The chain has TRBV5-1 and TRBJ1-1; D gene ambiguous. CDR3 size: 13 residues. Trimming took off 7 bases at V and 5 bases at J, with 15 bases between the two ends. Germline CDR1 SGHRS, CDR2 YFSETQ. The CDR3 DNA is TGCGCCAGCCTTTCCCCGGGAACTACTGAAGCTTTCTTT. It translates to CASLSPGTTEAFF.

V gene TRBV6-1 combines with J gene TRBJ2-2; TRBD1 matches at 7 bases. Losses at the gene ends were 4 bases for V and 0 bases for J; bases not matched to a gene: 8. Germline CDR1 reads MNHNS; CDR2 reads SASEGT. This CDR3 is 17 amino acids long. For the CDR3, the DNA is TGTGCCAGCAGTGGGGACAGAAGAACCGCGAACACCGGGGAGCTGTTTTTT. It is translated as CASSGDRRTANTGELFF.

This clonotype was recorded many times. The V call is TRBV12-3 or TRBV12-4, the J call TRBJ2-7, with 10 bases that match TRBD1. The CDR3 spans 14 residues. J was trimmed by 6 bases and V by 5 bases; bases with no gene match: 7. This CDR3 is CASSRTGTGVEQYF. Here the CDR3 DNA reads TGTGCCAGCAGTCGAACCGGGACAGGGGTCGAGCAGTACTTC.

This clonotype was counted many times. This chain joins TRBV27 and TRBJ1-1, with a tentative D call TRBD1 (6 bases). The CDR3 contains 15 residues. V was pared by 3 bases and J by 4 bases, with 15 bases between. Germline values: CDR1 MNHEY, CDR2 SMNVEV (reference sequence). For the CDR3, the DNA is TGTGCCAGCAGTTTCGCCACTTCGGGGGCCACTGAAGCTTTCTTT. Translation: CASSFATSGATEAFF.

The V call is TRBV20-1, the J call TRBJ2-2; 13 bases line up with TRBD2. The germline gives CDR1 DFQATT, CDR2 SNEGSKA (reference sequence). The CDR3 covers 19 residues. Losses at the gene ends were 0 bases for V and 8 bases for J; bases not matched to a gene: 15. DNA of the CDR3: TGCAGTGCTAGAGATCGGCTGGTTGGACTAGCGGGAGCTGGGGGGGAGCTGTTTTTT. Translating gives CSARDRLVGLAGAGGELFF.

CDR3 nucleotides: TGCGCCAGCAGCCAAGAGGAGGTGGGGCAGGGGGCTTTCTTT. The encoded protein is CASSQEEVGQGAFF. This chain joins TRBV4-1 and TRBJ1-1; tentative D call: TRBD1 (6 bases). Germline loops: CDR1 MGHRA, CDR2 YSYEKL. The germline V and J ends were trimmed by 0 bases and 11 bases, with 16 bases remaining between them. CDR3 length: 14 amino acids.

This clonotype was detected many times. V usage is TRBV11-2 and J usage is TRBJ1-2, with D possibly matching TRBD1 (5 bases). Germline lookup yields CDR1 SGHAT and CDR2 FQNNGV. The V gene lost 4 bases and the J gene lost 5 bases, with 20 bases spanning the gap. The CDR3 has 16 amino acids. CDR3 loop: CASSSIQGRDYYGYTF. CDR3 nucleotide sequence: TGTGCCAGCAGCTCCATTCAGGGTAGAGACTATTATGGCTACACCTTC.

The chain links TRBV27 to TRBJ1-5; a weak D match, TRBD1 (5 bases). This CDR3 has 16 residues. Germline lookup yields CDR1 MNHEY and CDR2 SMNVEV (reference sequence). Trimming stripped 2 bases from V and 5 bases from J, with 16 bases between. The CDR3: CASSLGQGRGDQPQHF. The CDR3 DNA reads as TGTGCCAGCAGTTTAGGGCAGGGAAGAGGCGATCAGCCCCAGCATTTT.

V usage is TRBV6-1 and J usage is TRBJ1-2; D remains unclear. V lost 7 bases and J 4 bases, leaving 7 bases between the germline ends. Germline V CDR1 and CDR2: MNHNS, SASEGT. The CDR3 consists of 11 residues. The CDR3: CASNGFYGYTF. The DNA for the CDR3 is TGTGCCAGCAACGGATTCTATGGCTACACCTTC.

This clonotype occurred many times. The chain couples TRBV7-2 to TRBJ2-5; perhaps TRBD2 as D (5 bases). Per germline, CDR1 SGHTA and CDR2 FQGNSA. Trimming cost V 2 bases and J 3 bases, with 13 bases left between them. There are 15 residues in the CDR3. CDR3 sequence reads: CASSLQGAGEETQYF. Here the CDR3 DNA reads TGTGCCAGCAGCTTACAAGGTGCGGGTGAAGAGACCCAGTACTTC.